These T cell receptor beta chains were read from a single sample in a study of blood T cell repertoires in COVID-19. Produced via immunoSEQ multiplex PCR; TCRdb's table is partial and in-frame only. The sample lists fewer than 120,000 clones; roughly four fifths were seen once. Material for sequencing was peripheral blood. The receptors here all came from a woman aged 55-70 years with acute or convalescent COVID-19. Both conserved end residues are trimmed from each CDR3. Each record gives: J gene, D gene, V gene, CDR3 protein. D genes are given only for firm matches.

j_gene: TRBJ1-6
d_gene: .
v_gene: TRBV4-2
CDR3aa: ASSQVPRRGNSPLH

j_gene: TRBJ1-5
d_gene: TRBD1
v_gene: TRBV19
CDR3aa: ASSRTGWEEPQH

j_gene: TRBJ2-3
d_gene: .
v_gene: TRBV5-5
CDR3aa: ASSFESGGRADTQY

j_gene: TRBJ2-2
d_gene: .
v_gene: TRBV3-1/TRBV3-2
CDR3aa: ASSQDMLILAPNTGELF

j_gene: TRBJ2-7
d_gene: .
v_gene: TRBV5-1
CDR3aa: ASSYERSSSYEQY

j_gene: TRBJ2-5
d_gene: .
v_gene: TRBV25-1
CDR3aa: ASSEYSPGEETQY

j_gene: TRBJ2-3
d_gene: .
v_gene: TRBV4-1
CDR3aa: ASSQDTTAGAPQTQY

j_gene: TRBJ2-1
d_gene: .
v_gene: TRBV5-1
CDR3aa: ASSLGLNSFNEQF

j_gene: TRBJ2-7
d_gene: .
v_gene: TRBV30
CDR3aa: AWSVMGGGLDEQY

j_gene: TRBJ1-5
d_gene: TRBD1
v_gene: TRBV5-1
CDR3aa: ASSFGTGSHPQH

j_gene: TRBJ1-6
d_gene: .
v_gene: TRBV30
CDR3aa: AWTRSSYNSPLH

j_gene: TRBJ2-1
d_gene: TRBD2
v_gene: TRBV7-2
CDR3aa: ASSLVAGGMGNEQF

j_gene: TRBJ2-1
d_gene: TRBD1
v_gene: TRBV3-1/TRBV3-2
CDR3aa: ASSHLPGGAYNEQF

j_gene: TRBJ1-1
d_gene: .
v_gene: TRBV20-1
CDR3aa: SAGQGPGAF

j_gene: TRBJ2-7
d_gene: TRBD1
v_gene: TRBV7-7
CDR3aa: ASSPGTGSDYEQY

j_gene: TRBJ1-1
d_gene: .
v_gene: TRBV4-3
CDR3aa: ASSQDTGDTEAF

j_gene: TRBJ2-7
d_gene: .
v_gene: TRBV2
CDR3aa: ASRDPGHTTNYEQY

j_gene: TRBJ2-7
d_gene: .
v_gene: TRBV28
CDR3aa: ASSSIFGRAYEQY

j_gene: TRBJ1-1
d_gene: .
v_gene: TRBV6-5
CDR3aa: ATKGQTNTEAF

j_gene: TRBJ1-2
d_gene: .
v_gene: TRBV5-1
CDR3aa: ASSFGGPERGYT

j_gene: TRBJ1-1
d_gene: .
v_gene: TRBV2
CDR3aa: ASTFGENTEAF

j_gene: TRBJ2-2
d_gene: .
v_gene: TRBV9
CDR3aa: ASSEEESGELF

j_gene: TRBJ1-5
d_gene: TRBD1
v_gene: TRBV30
CDR3aa: AWARDRDEPQH

j_gene: TRBJ2-7
d_gene: .
v_gene: TRBV7-9
CDR3aa: ASSLLSRGEQY

j_gene: TRBJ2-7
d_gene: TRBD2
v_gene: TRBV9
CDR3aa: ASSPGTSGLKLRYEQY

j_gene: TRBJ2-2
d_gene: .
v_gene: TRBV21-1
CDR3aa: ASSKDTGKGWDTGELF

j_gene: TRBJ1-4
d_gene: .
v_gene: TRBV18
CDR3aa: ASSPGQEKLF

j_gene: TRBJ2-1
d_gene: .
v_gene: TRBV5-4
CDR3aa: ASSFFQGPDNEQF

j_gene: TRBJ2-1
d_gene: TRBD2
v_gene: TRBV19
CDR3aa: ASSTMLAGGNEQF

j_gene: TRBJ2-7
d_gene: .
v_gene: TRBV5-1
CDR3aa: ASSVQGGSYEQY

j_gene: TRBJ2-3
d_gene: TRBD1
v_gene: TRBV30
CDR3aa: AWSAGQGTDTQY

j_gene: TRBJ1-3
d_gene: .
v_gene: TRBV18
CDR3aa: ASSPTRSGNTIY

j_gene: TRBJ2-1
d_gene: .
v_gene: TRBV7-2
CDR3aa: ASSLAGGARF

j_gene: TRBJ1-2
d_gene: .
v_gene: TRBV5-1
CDR3aa: ASSGNSGVDYGYT

j_gene: TRBJ2-5
d_gene: TRBD2
v_gene: TRBV15
CDR3aa: ATSRDQASGGAVSVVETQY

j_gene: TRBJ1-2
d_gene: .
v_gene: TRBV28
CDR3aa: ASSPASGTTFYGYT

j_gene: TRBJ1-3
d_gene: .
v_gene: TRBV7-3
CDR3aa: ASSSLAGVGNTIY